This passage covers 17 T cell receptor beta chains from one sample sequenced in a study of graft-versus-host responses after intestinal transplantation. Their antigen targets remain unknown. TCRdb keeps only in-frame clones here, not all; method: immunoSEQ multiplex PCR. The repertoire holds under 90,000 clones, almost 90% seen once, with 4% in the top ten. This sample comprised unstimulated CD8+ T cells sorted from spleen or lymph node cells, obtained before transplant. Receptors originate from a human donor who was the organ donor for an intestinal transplant.

This rearrangement joins TRBV4-1 to TRBJ2-2; 13 bases are shared with TRBD2. The V gene's germline CDR1 is MGHRA and CDR2 YSYEKL. The CDR3 sequence is 16 residues long. V trimming: 6 bases; J trimming: 2 bases; junction bases outside the gene matches: 3. The CDR3 bases are TGCGCCAGCAGGCGACTAGCGGGGGGTAACACCGGGGAGCTGTTTTTT. This sequence encodes CASRRLAGGNTGELFF.

This clone has only one observation. The CDR3 DNA follows: TGTGCCAGCAGTTTAGTTCCCCGGCCCACGGGTCGGACGCAGTATTTT. It encodes CASSLVPRPTGRTQYF. This chain uses TRBV27 with TRBJ2-3; D call uncertain. CDR3 length: 16 amino acids. The V gene lost 2 bases and the J gene lost 9 bases, with 21 bases spanning the gap. Germline V gene sequence: CDR1 MNHEY, CDR2 SMNVEV (reference sequence).

This chain links TRBV28 with TRBJ1-4; D is uncertain. CDR1 is MDHEN and CDR2 is SYDVKM in the germline V gene. V lost 6 bases to trimming and J lost 0 bases, with 8 bases between them. There are 14 residues in the CDR3. The CDR3 DNA follows: TGTGCCAGCAGCCCCCGTTCAACTAATGAAAAACTGTTTTTT. It specifies CASSPRSTNEKLFF.

This chain uses TRBV9 with TRBJ1-6; 12 bases line up with TRBD1. Trimming removed 4 bases from V and 9 bases from J; junction bases left unmatched: 2. The CDR3 spans 14 residues. The germline V gene encodes CDR1 SGDLS and CDR2 YYNGEE. The CDR3 nucleotides are TGTGCCAGCAGCTCGGGACAGGGGGCTTCACCCCTCCACTTT. Translated, it gives CASSSGQGASPLHF.

DNA of the CDR3: TGTGCCAGCAGTTTTCAGGGGGGCACTGAAGCTTTCTTT. Its protein is CASSFQGGTEAFF. V and J are TRBV28 and TRBJ1-1; TRBD1 matches at 7 bases. V shed 3 bases, J shed 4 bases, and the junction held 2 bases outside the gene matches. The germline V gene has CDR1 MDHEN and CDR2 SYDVKM. The CDR3 spans 13 residues.

The chain links TRBV5-1 to TRBJ1-2, with D possibly matching TRBD1 (5 bases). Trimming took off 0 bases at V and 3 bases at J, with 15 bases between the two ends. CDR1 is SGHRS and CDR2 is YFSETQ in the germline V gene. The CDR3 sequence is 16 residues long. The chain's CDR3 is CASSLEGNGGDYGYTF. The CDR3 DNA reads as TGCGCCAGCAGCTTGGAGGGGAACGGCGGAGACTATGGCTACACCTTC.

The rearrangement joins TRBV13 to TRBJ2-5, with 10 bases fitting TRBD2. V dropped 3 bases and J dropped 4; count of bases not matched to a gene: 11. Germline V CDR1 and CDR2: PRHDT, FYEKMQ (reference sequence). CDR3 size: 17 residues. The CDR3 DNA follows: TGTGCCAGCAGCTTGGGGACTAGCGCCTTATTACTAGAGACCCAGTACTTC. This codes for CASSLGTSALLLETQYF. Supplemented by reference TRBV13 and TRBJ2-5, the full variable domain reads AAGVIQSPRHLIKEKRETATLKCYPIPRHDTVYWYQQGPGQDPQFLISFYEKMQSDKGSIPDRFSAQQFSDYHSELNMSSLELGDSALYFCASSLGTSALLLETQYFGPGTRLLVL.

The rearrangement joins TRBV6-1 to TRBJ1-2; maybe TRBD1 (5 bases). CDR3 size: 15 residues. Trimming cost V 6 bases and J 7 bases, with 21 bases left between them. Germline CDR1 reads MNHNS; CDR2 reads SASEGT. Here the CDR3 reads CASRGDPGGWGGYTF. CDR3 sequence (DNA): TGTGCCAGCAGGGGCGACCCGGGGGGTTGGGGTGGCTACACCTTC.

V usage is TRBV6-5 and J usage is TRBJ2-3; 10 bases align to TRBD2. V was pared by 1 base and J by 7 bases, with 5 bases of the junction left unmatched. CDR1 and CDR2 (germline): MNHEY, SVGAGI. The CDR3 covers 15 residues. CDR3 region: CASSYWTSGDHTQYF. The CDR3 nucleotides are TGTGCCAGCAGTTACTGGACTAGCGGCGACCATACGCAGTATTTT.

The V gene is TRBV7-9, the J gene TRBJ2-1; 12 bases fit TRBD2. The CDR3 has 16 residues. Trimming at V came to 5 bases and at J to 1 base, leaving 3 bases not matched to a gene. Germline CDR1 SEHNR, CDR2 FQNEAQ (reference sequence). The DNA of the CDR3 is TGTGCCAGCAGCCCTAGCGGGGGGGGATCCTACAATGAGCAGTTCTTC. It codes for CASSPSGGGSYNEQFF.

This chain uses TRBV27 with TRBJ2-3; 7 positions match TRBD2. Germline lookup yields CDR1 MNHEY and CDR2 SMNVEV (reference sequence). This CDR3 region has 17 residues. Trimming took 5 bases from V and 2 from J; bases not matched to a gene: 13. The CDR3 DNA is TGTGCCAGCAGTCCCGGACTAGAAATAGTCCACACAGATACGCAGTATTTT. Protein: CASSPGLEIVHTDTQYF.

The gene calls are TRBV5-6 and TRBJ1-1; 8 positions agree with TRBD1. CDR1 and CDR2 (germline): SGHDT, YYEEEE. The CDR3 contains 14 residues. Germline trimming cut 0 bases from V and 10 bases from J; bases unmatched to any gene: 8. The CDR3 DNA sequence: TGTGCCAGCAGCTTGGGCAGCAGGGGGCATGGAGCTTTCTTT. The encoded protein is CASSLGSRGHGAFF. Variable domain in full (rest from reference TRBV5-6 and TRBJ1-1): DAGVTQSPTHLIKTRGQQVTLRCSPKSGHDTVSWYQQALGQGPQFIFQYYEEEERQRGNFPDRFSGHQFPNYSSELNVNALLLGDSALYLCASSLGSRGHGAFFGQGTRLTVV.

The chain employs TRBV4-2 and TRBJ2-7; TRBD1 aligns across 9 bases. V gave up 4 bases and J gave up 0 bases; unmatched junction bases: 4. Germline values: CDR1 LGHNA, CDR2 YNFKEQ. The CDR3 loop spans 15 amino acids. As DNA, the CDR3 is TGTGCCAGCAGCCGAGGGACAGGGAGCTCCTACGAGCAGTACGTC. It codes for CASSRGTGSSYEQYV.

The chain joins TRBV4-3 to TRBJ1-1; possibly TRBD1 for D (6 bases). The V gene's germline CDR1 is LGHNA and CDR2 YSLEER. V was clipped by 1 base and J by 8 bases, with 20 bases between them. CDR3 length equals 16 residues. The CDR3 sequence is CASSQARAQGPLEAFF. In DNA, the CDR3 is TGCGCCAGCAGCCAAGCTCGGGCACAGGGCCCCCTCGAAGCTTTCTTT.

V gene TRBV25-1 combines with J gene TRBJ1-1, with no clear D. The CDR3 has 12 amino acids. Germline CDR1 and CDR2: MGHDK and SYGVNS. CDR3 loop: CASSYMNTEAFF. Written as DNA, the CDR3 is TGTGCTAGTAGTTACATGAACACTGAAGCTTTCTTT.

This clone was seen more than once but under ten times. The rearrangement links TRBV19 to TRBJ1-4; D gene unclear. The CDR3 consists of 16 residues. Deletions cut 6 bases from V and 0 bases from J, with 14 bases between. Germline CDR1 and CDR2: LNHDA and SQIVND (reference sequence). The CDR3 DNA is TGTGCCAGTAGAATGAGGCCCATCCCAACTAATGAAAAACTGTTTTTT. Its protein product is CASRMRPIPTNEKLFF.

V usage is TRBV6-5 and J usage is TRBJ2-1; 13 bases are shared with TRBD2. V lost 2 bases, J lost 8 bases, and 3 bases stayed unmatched. The CDR3 covers 15 residues. Germline CDR1 reads MNHEY; CDR2 reads SVGAGI. The CDR3 DNA sequence: TGTGCCAGCAGTTACCGTGGACTAGCGGGGGATGAGCAGTTCTTC. Encoded protein: CASSYRGLAGDEQFF.